The sequence of this TCR beta chain was determined in a study of cytomegalovirus exposure and HLA in healthy donors (dated by TCRdb to the late 2010s). General notes on the study: An earlier analysis of some 550 of the donors reported more than 250 Gb of sequence data and 117 million unique TCR beta sequences from roughly 200 million T cells. Four to six DR-DQ haplotypes were handled as single units for association and clustering, since linkage in the cohort was strong. Both class I and class II loci were covered by HLA typing, at four-digit resolution. About 300 gigabases of sequencing data and about 92 million unique TCR sequences made up an early release that covered under 750 HLA-typed donors. Along with the approximately 650-subject first cohort, a separate validation cohort of 120 different subjects was used. The number of donors typed differed by locus, with about 629-630 for A, B, C, DRB1 and DQB1, about 500 for DQA1, 600 to 610 for DPA1, and 450 to 480 for DPB1. The study aimed to test whether signatures of past pathogen exposure could be identified by cataloging public T cell receptors. To study patterns of TCR occurrence, a later analysis re-analyzed previously published TCR beta repertoires from 666 donors and added high-resolution HLA genotyping. On average, about 240,000 unique TCR beta nucleotide sequences were sequenced per donor among 398 genotyped donors of the cohort, with roughly a sixth of those sequences being non-productive. To predict cytomegalovirus infection status, the study brought together high-throughput TCR immunosequencing, statistical association of individual TCRs with disease status, and machine learning. An earlier analysis of some 600 of the donors applied high-throughput TCR beta sequencing to assess whether each TCR beta V gene segment acted as functional or pseudogenic. Rather than using new phenotypic data, the later analysis identified candidate immune exposures from TCR beta sequences and from how often those sequences occurred across donors. Genome-wide SNP genotypes for about 55% of the roughly 670 donors were used in a later genetic analysis, which treated that subset as a discovery cohort. The genetic ancestry cluster associated with self-reported Caucasian donors included around four fifths of the 398 genotyped donors. All discovery cohort repertoires had been generated using a single sequencing platform. The study used immunosequencing to profile the T cell repertoires of under 700 subjects and linked those repertoires to cytomegalovirus serostatus. Donor age, sex, ethnicity and CMV serostatus were compiled alongside the repertoire data. Study-level results and caveats: Compared with the roughly 700-donor mean, donors in an Asian-associated ancestry cluster had fewer N-insertions in productive TCRs, according to a later genetic analysis. Linkage disequilibrium might explain the correlated functional status among segregating V segments, but an unknown experimental factor could not be ruled out. In a later analysis, most CMV-associated TCR beta chains were found to appear HLA-restricted, with HLA associations seemingly driven largely by CMV exposure. Because counts were too low, about 18 rarely observed V segments, including chromosome 9 orphons, were excluded from the earlier analysis of roughly 580 of the donors. The sequencing pipeline was judged likely to have produced a cluster of highly shared sequence variants as a technical artifact. According to the authors, the approach could potentially be generalized to other disease states and immunological phenotypes. An association between a missense DCLRE1C variant and V-gene and J-gene trimming of TCR beta chains was found in a later genetic analysis and replicated in an independent cohort. Three of the identified cytomegalovirus-associated TCR beta chains were confirmed in vitro to be specific for cytomegalovirus antigens. In a later analysis, several top co-occurrence clusters were reported to appear linked to parvovirus B19, influenza, CMV and Epstein-Barr virus. At a false discovery rate of 0.05, a later analysis linked some 17,000 TCR beta sequences to specific HLA alleles. The classifier was reported to diagnose cytomegalovirus status with high specificity and sensitivity in both the original cohort and the validation cohort. Roughly uniform sequencing depth across donors was assumed in presence/absence analyses, although this assumption may not hold. The cohort was sequenced for TCR beta chains only, and without alpha or paired-chain data the features that could be detected were limited. Because HLA typing was unavailable for some donors at each locus, only the typed subset was used in association tests. When HLA alleles, especially DR and DQ, strongly co-occurred, attributing TCR associations to individual alleles was difficult. While some public TCRs were present in many individuals, most TCR sequences turned up only very rarely across donors. Because the 87-base-pair reads could not distinguish some IMGT-functional V segments, including TRBV6-2 and TRBV6-3, those segments were excluded. A further reported finding was that TCR beta sequences accurately predicted the HLA-A and HLA-B alleles for most subjects in the first cohort. A total of 164 TCR beta chains were listed by the study as associated with cytomegalovirus. In a later analysis, HLA-associated TCR beta chains showed more clonal expansion and lower generation probabilities than non-associated chains that were equally common. Immune exposure information for the cohort was limited to CMV serostatus. An earlier analysis of approximately 530 of the donors showed that most TCR beta V segments appeared in productive rearrangements either about 87% or about 30% of the time, which broadly matched IMGT annotations. According to a later analysis, TCR association rates differed among HLA loci, with DRB1 alleles showing the most associated TCRs and HLA-C alleles showing the fewest.

Comments on this clone: No antigen is known for it. One base away there is no much larger clone; base qualities are not given.

Libraries were constructed by the immunoSEQ multiplex PCR assay. A mixture of 60 forward primers for TCR Vbeta segments and 13 reverse primers for TCR Jbeta segments was used in the multiplex PCR. Amplification of the CDR3 region of rearranged TCR beta genes was performed with a multiplex PCR assay on genomic DNA. Amplified TCR beta libraries were sequenced as 87-base-pair reads on the Illumina HiSeq System. The study's processing was this. A later analysis counted about 80 million unique TCR beta chains across the 666 repertoires, and 9.5 million to 11 million of these chains were shared by at least two donors. Raw reads were error-corrected and collapsed into unique sequences by a nearest-neighbor algorithm in which closely related sequences were merged to remove PCR and sequencing errors. To assign V, D and J gene segments, CDR3 sequences were aligned to IMGT reference sequences. For a sequence to be retained, a match of at least six nucleotides was required to both a V gene segment and a J gene segment. A rearrangement was called productive if the CDR3 had no stop codons and remained in frame with V and J, and every other rearrangement was called non-productive. Following IMGT convention, CDR3 was defined as the stretch from the second conserved V-encoded cysteine up to the conserved J-encoded phenylalanine. Sequences without an unambiguous match to a single V gene segment were excluded from the earlier analysis of approximately 600 of the donors. In an earlier analysis of approximately 590 of the donors, a V segment was called functional when productive rearrangements were above 56.7%, and segregating when the standard deviation between donors exceeded 5%. A statistical classification framework was built for diagnosing cytomegalovirus status from the catalog of TCR beta chain sequences. V and J gene assignment, in a later analysis, came from comparing TCR nucleotide sequences with IMGT/GENE-DB human TR gene sequences. Using the TCRdist pipeline, a later analysis assigned CDR3 sequences along with most-parsimonious VDJ recombination scenarios. In a later analysis, each TCR beta chain was defined by its CDR3 amino acid sequence together with its V-gene family, and reads without a unique V-gene family were excluded. In a later analysis, 450 to 600 highly shared, low-generation-probability nucleotide sequences were removed to address suspected cross-contamination and a sequencing artifact. A later analysis calculated a clonal expansion index for each public chain from normalized within-repertoire ranks of inferred template counts. A later analysis computed generation probabilities with a VDJ recombination model fitted to out-of-frame rearrangements, and checked the results against IGoR. Hypergeometric tests were used in a later analysis to score TCR-TCR, TCR-HLA and TCR-CMV co-occurrence, with a repertoire-size bias correction applied to the TCR pairs. A later analysis estimated false discovery rates by permuting HLA or CMV assignments 20 times. In a later analysis, co-occurring TCRs were grouped with DBSCAN, and TCRdist sequence similarity was added when clustering was performed within HLA-allele-positive subsets. Repertoires with fewer than 30,000 or more than 120,000 public chains, plus five repertoires with anomalous nucleotide sharing, were excluded from co-occurrence clustering. This is the immuneACCESS table as TCRdb keeps it, with only in-frame sequences that have V and J called. A part of the clones is gone; compared with another copy, unresolved V genes explain less than half, and the rest is unexplained. V and J calls and clone size are given by that table; D and trimming were obtained from the DNA. Within this sample are 150,000 to 200,000 clones, with over 75% of them counted one time only. In total, the top ten clones hold 0.85% to 1% of the sample.

The cohort comprised 670 or so healthy bone marrow donors. All cohort members were sampled while nominally healthy, although unrecorded immune exposures were likely present. The donor was CMV seropositive and was included in the group of 270 or so seropositive cohort members. Every donor gave a peripheral blood sample, and the peripheral blood mononuclear cells from that sample were used for TCR beta sequencing. Genomic DNA extraction from the blood cell samples was performed with the Qiagen DNeasy Blood Extraction Kit. The germline V gene (reference sequence) supplies CDR1 MNHEY and CDR2 SMNVEV. The CDR3 numbers 15 residues from cysteine through phenylalanine. The kept DNA is CDR3 alone, 45 bases in frame from the first base. V is cut by 7 bases and J by 7 bases, and the space between the germline ends is 23 bases.

The chain joins TRBV27 to TRBJ2-7, with TRBD2 tentatively as D gene (6 bases match). This TCR was recovered from a woman between 45 and 60 years old in good health and CMV-seropositive. Specimen: PBMCs. The DNA sequence is given as TGTGCCAGCACCTCATCGGGGGATCCCTCGGAAGAGCAGTACTTC. This encodes CASTSSGDPSEEQYF.